The T cell receptor beta chain under discussion was sequenced for a study of neurological immune-mediated disorders. Time point indicated: longitudinal time-point 2. Volunteers attending a blood bank in Maryland, USA, served as healthy controls. From 2 million PBMCs stored at -80 C, the unsorted libraries were generated. V gave up 6 bases and J gave up 6 bases; unmatched junction bases: 10. CDR3 length: 14 residues. Germline V gives CDR1 MNHEY, CDR2 SMNVEV (reference sequence). TCRdb fed the 5' RACE reads into MiXCR, producing one record per CDR3 protein. Of about 60,000 distinct CDR3 sequences in the sample, nearly 10% were seen once. This clonotype was seen ten or more times.

Sequenced input: PBMCs. This sequence originates from a man aged 30 to 45 in good health. The gene calls are TRBV27 and TRBJ2-5; the match to TRBD1 covers 7 bases. The CDR3 reads CASSRRTGPKTQYF. CDR3 coding DNA: TGTGCCAGCAGCCGACGGACAGGCCCCAAGACCCAGTACTTC.